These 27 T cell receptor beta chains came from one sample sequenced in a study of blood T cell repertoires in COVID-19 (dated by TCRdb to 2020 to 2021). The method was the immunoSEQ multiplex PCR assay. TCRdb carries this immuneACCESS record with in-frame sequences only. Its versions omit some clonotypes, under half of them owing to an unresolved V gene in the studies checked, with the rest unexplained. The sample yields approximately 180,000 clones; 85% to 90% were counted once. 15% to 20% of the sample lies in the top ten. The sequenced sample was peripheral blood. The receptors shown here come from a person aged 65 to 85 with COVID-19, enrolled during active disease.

CDR3 nucleotides: TGTGCCAGCAGCTTAGGTTCGAGCGGGGAGCTGTTTTTT. Its translation: CASSLGSSGELFF. The rearrangement uses TRBV7-2 and TRBJ2-2; no definite D call. Trimming took 1 base from V and 7 from J, leaving 7 bases between them. This CDR3 has 13 amino acids. The germline CDR1 and CDR2 sequences are SGHTA and FQGNSA.

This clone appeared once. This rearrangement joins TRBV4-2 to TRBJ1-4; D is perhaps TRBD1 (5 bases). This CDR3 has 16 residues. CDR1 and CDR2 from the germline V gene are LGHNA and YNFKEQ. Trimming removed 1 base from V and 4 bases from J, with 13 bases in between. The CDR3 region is CASSQVFGRVNEKLFF. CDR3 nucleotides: TGTGCCAGCAGCCAAGTTTTCGGCAGGGTTAATGAAAAACTGTTTTTT.

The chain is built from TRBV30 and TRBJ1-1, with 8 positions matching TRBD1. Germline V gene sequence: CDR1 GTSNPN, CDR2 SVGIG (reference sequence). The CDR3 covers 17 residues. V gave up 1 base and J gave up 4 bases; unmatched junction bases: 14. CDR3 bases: TGTGCCTGGAGTGACAGGGGGGCGGCTTGGATGAGCACTGAAGCTTTCTTT. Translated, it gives CAWSDRGAAWMSTEAFF.

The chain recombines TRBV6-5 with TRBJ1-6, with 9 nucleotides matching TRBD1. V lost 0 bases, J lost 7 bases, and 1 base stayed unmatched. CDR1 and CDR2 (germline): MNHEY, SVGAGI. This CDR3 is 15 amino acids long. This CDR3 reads CASSYSGQGNSPLHF. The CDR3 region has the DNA TGTGCCAGCAGTTACTCAGGACAGGGGAATTCACCCCTCCACTTT.

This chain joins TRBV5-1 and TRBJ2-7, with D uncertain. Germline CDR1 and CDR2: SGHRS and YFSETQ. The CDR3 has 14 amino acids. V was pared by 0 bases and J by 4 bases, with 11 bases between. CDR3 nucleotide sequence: TGCGCCAGCAGCTTGGAAGGCTCGGGTTACGAGCAGTACTTC. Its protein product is CASSLEGSGYEQYF.

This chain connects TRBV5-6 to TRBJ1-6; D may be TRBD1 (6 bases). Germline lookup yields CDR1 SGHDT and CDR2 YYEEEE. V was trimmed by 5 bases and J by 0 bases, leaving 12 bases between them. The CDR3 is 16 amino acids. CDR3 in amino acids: CASSRGIGSYNSPLHF. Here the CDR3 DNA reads TGTGCCAGCAGTAGGGGGATCGGCTCCTATAATTCACCCCTCCACTTT.

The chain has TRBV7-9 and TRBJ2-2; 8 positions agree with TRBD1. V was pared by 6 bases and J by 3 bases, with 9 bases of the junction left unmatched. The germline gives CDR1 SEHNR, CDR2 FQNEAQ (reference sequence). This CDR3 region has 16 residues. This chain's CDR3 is CASSSVTGGYTGELFF. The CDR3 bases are TGTGCCAGCAGTTCAGTTACAGGGGGTTACACCGGGGAGCTGTTTTTT.

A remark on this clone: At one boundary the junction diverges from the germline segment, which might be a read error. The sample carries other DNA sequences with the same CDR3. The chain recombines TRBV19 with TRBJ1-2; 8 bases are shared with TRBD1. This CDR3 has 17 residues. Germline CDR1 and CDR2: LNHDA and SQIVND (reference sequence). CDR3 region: CASSTARQGSFTYGYTF. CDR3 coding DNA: TGTGCCAGTAGTACTGCCCGACAGGGGTCCTTTACCTATGGCTACACCTTT.

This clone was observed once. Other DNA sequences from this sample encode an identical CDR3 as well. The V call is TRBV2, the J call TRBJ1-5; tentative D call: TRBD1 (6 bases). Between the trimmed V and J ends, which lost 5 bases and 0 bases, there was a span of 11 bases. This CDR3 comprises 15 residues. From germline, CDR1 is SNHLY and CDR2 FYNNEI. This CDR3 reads CASSPDRYSNQPQHF. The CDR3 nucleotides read TGTGCCAGCAGTCCTGACAGGTATAGCAATCAGCCCCAGCATTTT.

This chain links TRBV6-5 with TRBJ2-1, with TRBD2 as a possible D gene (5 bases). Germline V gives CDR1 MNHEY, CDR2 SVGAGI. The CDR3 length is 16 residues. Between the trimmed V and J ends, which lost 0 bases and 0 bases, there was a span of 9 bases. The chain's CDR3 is CASSYSSARSYNEQFF. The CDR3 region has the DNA TGTGCCAGCAGTTACTCTAGCGCACGCTCCTACAATGAGCAGTTCTTC.

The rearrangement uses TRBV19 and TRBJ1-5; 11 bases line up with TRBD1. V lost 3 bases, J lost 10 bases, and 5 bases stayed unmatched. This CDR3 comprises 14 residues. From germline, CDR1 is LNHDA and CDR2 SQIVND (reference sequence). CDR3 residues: CASSMGTGGPPQHF. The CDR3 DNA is TGTGCCAGTAGTATGGGGACAGGGGGTCCCCCCCAGCATTTT.

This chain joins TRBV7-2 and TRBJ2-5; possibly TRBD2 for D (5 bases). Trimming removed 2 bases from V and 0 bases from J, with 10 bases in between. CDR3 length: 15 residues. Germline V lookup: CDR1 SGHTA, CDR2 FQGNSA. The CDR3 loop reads CASSLLAEYQETQYF. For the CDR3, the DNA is TGTGCCAGCAGCTTACTAGCAGAGTACCAAGAGACCCAGTACTTC.

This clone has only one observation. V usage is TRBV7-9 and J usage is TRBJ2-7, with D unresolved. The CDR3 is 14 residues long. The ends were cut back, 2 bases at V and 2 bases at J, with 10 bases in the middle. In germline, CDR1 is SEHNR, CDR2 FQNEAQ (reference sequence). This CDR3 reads CASSLILKPYEQYF. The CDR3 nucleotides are TGTGCCAGCAGCTTAATCCTCAAGCCCTACGAGCAGTACTTC.

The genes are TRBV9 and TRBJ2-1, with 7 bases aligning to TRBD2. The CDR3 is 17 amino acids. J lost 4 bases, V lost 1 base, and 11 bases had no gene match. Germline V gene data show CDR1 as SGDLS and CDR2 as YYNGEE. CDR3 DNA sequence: TGTGCCAGCAGCGTAAAAGGCGGGAGTTTTATGTACAATGAGCAGTTCTTC. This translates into CASSVKGGSFMYNEQFF.

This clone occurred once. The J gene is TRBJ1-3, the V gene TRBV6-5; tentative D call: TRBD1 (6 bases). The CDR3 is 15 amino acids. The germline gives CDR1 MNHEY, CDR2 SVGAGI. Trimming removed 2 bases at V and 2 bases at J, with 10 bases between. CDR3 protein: CASSYAGGAGNTIYF. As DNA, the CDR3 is TGTGCCAGCAGTTACGCGGGGGGCGCTGGAAACACCATATATTTT.

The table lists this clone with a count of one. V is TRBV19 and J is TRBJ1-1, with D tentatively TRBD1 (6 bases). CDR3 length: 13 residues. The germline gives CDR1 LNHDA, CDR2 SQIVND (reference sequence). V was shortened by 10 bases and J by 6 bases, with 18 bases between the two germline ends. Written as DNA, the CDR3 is TGTGCCACCAAGGGGGGGCTCGCGGCTGAAGCTTTCTTT. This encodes CATKGGLAAEAFF.

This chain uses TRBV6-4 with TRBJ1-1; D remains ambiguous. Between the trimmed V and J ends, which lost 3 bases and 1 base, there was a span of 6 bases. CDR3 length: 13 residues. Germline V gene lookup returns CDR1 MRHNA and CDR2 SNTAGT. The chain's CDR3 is CASSEIANTEAFF. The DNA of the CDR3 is TGTGCCAGCAGTGAGATAGCGAACACTGAAGCTTTCTTT.

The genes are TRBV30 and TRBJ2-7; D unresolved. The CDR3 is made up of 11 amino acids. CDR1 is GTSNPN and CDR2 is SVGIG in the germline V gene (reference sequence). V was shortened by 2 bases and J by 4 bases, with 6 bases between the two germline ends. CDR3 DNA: TGTGCCTGGAGTTTTAATTACGAGCAGTACTTC. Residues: CAWSFNYEQYF. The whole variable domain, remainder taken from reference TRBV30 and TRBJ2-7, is SQTIHQWPATLVQPVGSPLSLECTVEGTSNPNLYWYRQAAGRGLQLLFYSVGIGQISSEVPQNLSASRPQDRQFILSSKKLLLSDSGFYLCAWSFNYEQYFGPGTRLTVT.

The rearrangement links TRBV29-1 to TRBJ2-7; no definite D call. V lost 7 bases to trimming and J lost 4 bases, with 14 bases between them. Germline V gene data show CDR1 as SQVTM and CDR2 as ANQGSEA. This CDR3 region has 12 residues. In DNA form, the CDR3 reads TGCAGCGCCTATGATTCGGGTTACGAGCAGTACTTC. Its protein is CSAYDSGYEQYF.

In DNA, the CDR3 is TGTGCCAGCAGCGTAGTCGGGGTCATTAACACCGGGGAGCTGTTTTTT. Amino acid sequence: CASSVVGVINTGELFF. The rearrangement joins TRBV9 to TRBJ2-2, with D maybe TRBD2 (5 bases). In germline, CDR1 is SGDLS, CDR2 YYNGEE. V lost 0 bases and J lost 2, with 11 bases in between. This CDR3 comprises 16 residues.

CDR3 protein: CASSFRPGLAGGRTKNIQYF. The DNA of the CDR3 is TGTGCCAGCAGTTTCCGGCCGGGACTAGCGGGAGGACGGACCAAAAACATTCAGTACTTC. The chain carries TRBV27 and TRBJ2-4, with TRBD2 matching over 15 bases. The V gene end was trimmed by 3 bases and the J gene end by 2 bases; junction bases not matched to a gene: 11. Germline V CDR1 and CDR2: MNHEY, SMNVEV (reference sequence). The CDR3 sequence is 20 residues long.

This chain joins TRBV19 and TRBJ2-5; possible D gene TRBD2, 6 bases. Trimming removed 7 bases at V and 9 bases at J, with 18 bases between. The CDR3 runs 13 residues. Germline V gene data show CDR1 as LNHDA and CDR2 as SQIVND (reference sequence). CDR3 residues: CASKFRQTGAQYF. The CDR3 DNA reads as TGTGCCAGTAAATTTCGACAGACGGGAGCCCAGTACTTC.

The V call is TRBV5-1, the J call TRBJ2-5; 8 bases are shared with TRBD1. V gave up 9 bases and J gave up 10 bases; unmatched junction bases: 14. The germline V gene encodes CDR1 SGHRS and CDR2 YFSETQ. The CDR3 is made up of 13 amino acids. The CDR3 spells CATAPGRGRDQYF. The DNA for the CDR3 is TGCGCCACGGCGCCGGGCAGGGGGCGAGACCAGTACTTC.

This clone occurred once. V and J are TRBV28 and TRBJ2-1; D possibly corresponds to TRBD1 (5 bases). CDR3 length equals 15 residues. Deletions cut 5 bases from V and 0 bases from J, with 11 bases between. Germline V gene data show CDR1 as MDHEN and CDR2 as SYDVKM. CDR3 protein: CASSTRQSSYNEQFF. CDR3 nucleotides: TGTGCCAGCAGTACCCGACAGAGCTCCTACAATGAGCAGTTCTTC.

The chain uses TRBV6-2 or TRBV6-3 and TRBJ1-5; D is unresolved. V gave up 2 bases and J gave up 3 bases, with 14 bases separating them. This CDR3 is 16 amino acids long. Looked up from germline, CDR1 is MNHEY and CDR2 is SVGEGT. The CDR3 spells CASSYPTRRNNQPQHF. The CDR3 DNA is TGTGCCAGCAGTTACCCGACGCGGCGTAACAATCAGCCCCAGCATTTT.

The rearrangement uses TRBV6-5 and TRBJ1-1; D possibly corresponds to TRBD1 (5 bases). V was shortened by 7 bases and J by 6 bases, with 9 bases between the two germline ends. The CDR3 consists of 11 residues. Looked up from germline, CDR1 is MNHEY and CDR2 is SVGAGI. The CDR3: CASIRGAEAFF. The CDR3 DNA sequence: TGTGCCAGCATACGGGGGGCTGAAGCTTTCTTT.

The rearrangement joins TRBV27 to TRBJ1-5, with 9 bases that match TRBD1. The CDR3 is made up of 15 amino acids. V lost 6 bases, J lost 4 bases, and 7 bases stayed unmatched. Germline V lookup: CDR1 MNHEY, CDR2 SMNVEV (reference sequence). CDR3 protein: CASRTGGAENQPQHF. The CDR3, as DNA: TGTGCCAGCAGAACAGGGGGCGCGGAGAATCAGCCCCAGCATTTT.